These 24 T cell receptor beta chains were all obtained from the same sample, sequenced in a study of regulatory T cells in long-lasting Graves disease. Time point defined: persistent/refractory GD, antithyroid drugs over 5 years with positive TRAb. From RNA extracted from PBMCs, the TCR library was made. Arm-PCR with iRepertoire HTBI primers amplified the CDR3 regions for these TCR beta libraries. TCRdb itself ran the multiplex PCR reads through MiXCR, one entry per CDR3 protein. The table lists roughly 430,000 distinct CDR3 sequences, 20% to 25% of them singletons. The starting material was peripheral blood mononuclear cells (PBMCs), obtained when the disease was refractory, from a patient treated with antithyroid drugs. These TCRs come from a female donor with Graves disease.

The V and J genes are TRBV6-2 or TRBV6-3 and TRBJ2-7; maybe TRBD2 (7 bases). The length of the CDR3 is 14 residues. The germline V and J ends were trimmed by 7 bases and 4 bases, with 17 bases remaining between them. Germline V CDR1 and CDR2: MNHEY, SVGEGT. This chain's CDR3 is CASKEVAGAYEQYF. The CDR3, as DNA: TGTGCCAGCAAAGAGGTGGCGGGGGCATACGAGCAGTACTTC.

The genes are TRBV28 and TRBJ2-1; 8 positions match TRBD2. The CDR3 sequence is 15 residues long. The germline V gene has CDR1 MDHEN and CDR2 SYDVKM. The junction had 9 bases not matched to a gene; V was cut back by 6 bases and J by 5 bases. The CDR3 protein is CASRAIAGFDNEQFF. The DNA of the CDR3 is TGTGCCAGCAGAGCGATAGCGGGATTCGACAATGAGCAGTTCTTC. Full variable domain (rest looked up from reference TRBV28 and TRBJ2-1): DVKVTQSSRYLVKRTGEKVFLECVQDMDHENMFWYRQDPGLGLRLIYFSYDVKMKEKGDIPEGYSVSREKKERFSLILESASTNQTSMYLCASRAIAGFDNEQFFGPGTRLTVL.

Ten or more counts support this clonotype. The rearrangement joins TRBV7-9 to TRBJ1-1, with 9 positions matching TRBD1. This CDR3 has 14 residues. Germline V gives CDR1 SEHNR, CDR2 FQNEAQ (reference sequence). V gave up 5 bases and J gave up 4 bases; unmatched junction bases: 5. In nucleotides, the CDR3 is TGTGCCAGCAGCCTCGGACAGGGGAGCACTGAAGCTTTCTTT. It encodes CASSLGQGSTEAFF.

In this sample, this clonotype turned up many times. The V gene is TRBV28, the J gene TRBJ2-5, with TRBD1 matching 9 bases. The germline CDR1 and CDR2 sequences are MDHEN and SYDVKM. This CDR3 spans 17 amino acids. J lost 4 bases, V lost 6 bases, and 15 bases had no gene match. The CDR3 DNA reads TGTGCCAGCAGCCCAATTCCGTTAGGGACAGGGAGAGAGACCCAGTACTTC. This encodes CASSPIPLGTGRETQYF.

The chain has TRBV3-1 and TRBJ2-5; 10 nucleotides line up with TRBD2. This CDR3 contains 18 residues. Germline assignment: CDR1 LGHDT and CDR2 YNNKEL (reference sequence). V trimming: 4 bases; J trimming: 4 bases; junction bases outside the gene matches: 15. CDR3 sequence (DNA): TGTGCCAGCAGCCCGTTTTTGGGGTTACTAGCGGGAAGAGAGACCCAGTACTTC. Encoded protein: CASSPFLGLLAGRETQYF.

This clonotype was picked up many times. The chain links TRBV20-1 to TRBJ2-7; D is possibly TRBD1 (5 bases). The CDR3 totals 15 residues. Germline V gene sequence: CDR1 DFQATT, CDR2 SNEGSKA (reference sequence). Between the trimmed V and J ends, which lost 0 bases and 6 bases, there was a span of 18 bases. The CDR3: CSARDLDSLSLEQYF. Here the CDR3 DNA reads TGCAGTGCTAGAGATCTCGACAGTCTCTCTCTCGAGCAGTACTTC.

The chain is built from TRBV18 and TRBJ2-4; possible D gene TRBD2, 5 bases. Trimming pared 3 bases from V and 5 bases from J, leaving 11 bases between. The CDR3 contains 14 residues. Germline V gives CDR1 KGHSH, CDR2 LQKENI. CDR3 sequence (DNA): TGTGCCAGCTCACCGCGAGGGCCTGAAAACATTCAGTACTTC. Its translation: CASSPRGPENIQYF.

This clonotype was detected many times. The chain is built from TRBV15 and TRBJ2-7; possibly TRBD1 for D (6 bases). The CDR3 totals 15 residues. The V end lost 6 bases, the J end lost 2 bases, and 17 bases lay between the germline ends. Germline CDR1 and CDR2: LNHNV and YYDKDF (reference sequence). The CDR3 nucleotides are TGTGCCACCAGGCCAGACAGGAGTCAAGCCTACGAGCAGTACTTC. Translated: CATRPDRSQAYEQYF.

This clonotype was seen repeatedly, ten times or more. The rearrangement links TRBV24-1 to TRBJ1-2; D gene uncertain. This CDR3 is 13 amino acids long. The germline CDR1 and CDR2 sequences are KGHDR and SFDVKD. Trimming removed 5 bases from V and 2 bases from J, with 8 bases in between. CDR3 residues: CATSVTDNYGYTF. CDR3 coding DNA: TGTGCCACCAGTGTTACGGACAACTATGGCTACACCTTC.

This clonotype was picked up many times. This rearrangement joins TRBV12-3 or TRBV12-4 to TRBJ1-6; 8 bases map to TRBD1. There are 15 residues in the CDR3. V shed 6 bases and J 5 bases; nucleotides not matched to a gene: 6. CDR3 sequence (DNA): TGTGCCAGCAGCCCGACAGGGGCAAATAATTCACCCCTCCACTTT. It specifies CASSPTGANNSPLHF.

The chain uses TRBV7-2 and TRBJ2-7; weak D call: TRBD2 (6 bases). V was clipped by 5 bases and J by 4 bases, with 18 bases between them. Germline assignment: CDR1 SGHTA and CDR2 FQGNSA. The CDR3 totals 15 residues. In nucleotides, the CDR3 is TGTGCCAGCAGCCCCCAGGGAGTGGGAGGTTACGAGCAGTACTTC. Encoded protein: CASSPQGVGGYEQYF.

This clonotype appeared a few times. The CDR3 region has the DNA TGTGCCAGCAGAATCCTTAGGTGGGAGTCAGACACAGATACGCAGTATTTT. Amino acid sequence: CASRILRWESDTDTQYF. This chain joins TRBV12-3 or TRBV12-4 and TRBJ2-3; possibly TRBD2 for D (5 bases). The CDR3 is 17 amino acids. With 6 bases removed from V and 2 bases from J, the gap between germline ends came to 21 bases.

Comment on this clonotype: Possible read error: a much larger clone is one base away. The chain employs TRBV28 and TRBJ2-5; no firm D call. The CDR3 totals 13 residues. V was cut by 1 base and J by 4 bases, with 7 bases left in between. Germline V lookup: CDR1 MDHEN, CDR2 SYDVKM. The DNA for the CDR3 is TGTGCCAGCAGTTTATTTATAGGAGAGACCCAGTACTTC. Residues: CASSLFIGETQYF.

V and J are TRBV28 and TRBJ2-7; no firm D call. Trimming left V 7 bases short and J 3 bases short, with 10 bases between. The CDR3 loop spans 12 amino acids. In germline, CDR1 is MDHEN, CDR2 SYDVKM. In DNA, the CDR3 is TGTGCCAGCAAGGCCCTGAACTACGAGCAGTACTTC. Its translation is CASKALNYEQYF.

This clonotype was counted at least ten times. V gene TRBV7-8 combines with J gene TRBJ2-7; 9 positions agree with TRBD2. V shed 5 bases, J shed 6 bases, and the junction held 5 bases outside the gene matches. Germline V gene data show CDR1 as SGHVS and CDR2 as FQNEAQ. This CDR3 comprises 13 residues. The DNA for the CDR3 is TGTGCCAGCAGCACAGGGACTAGCTCCGAGCAGTACTTC. It translates to CASSTGTSSEQYF.

This clonotype appeared many times. This chain joins TRBV3-1 and TRBJ1-1, with 7 bases identical to TRBD1. This CDR3 has 15 amino acids. Unmatched junction bases numbered 7, after V lost 0 bases and J lost 6 bases. Per germline, CDR1 LGHDT and CDR2 YNNKEL (reference sequence). CDR3 coding DNA: TGTGCCAGCAGCCAAGATCGGCAGGGGGGTGCTGAAGCTTTCTTT. This translates into CASSQDRQGGAEAFF.

V gene TRBV6-1 combines with J gene TRBJ2-3, with 9 nucleotides matching TRBD2. The CDR3 consists of 17 residues. Germline CDR1 reads MNHNS; CDR2 reads SASEGT. Trimming took 5 bases from V and 0 from J; bases not matched to a gene: 9. CDR3 bases: TGTGCCAGCAGTCATGGGACTAGCTATGTTAGCACAGATACGCAGTATTTT. It codes for CASSHGTSYVSTDTQYF.

Worth noting for this clonotype: With a much larger clone just one base away, this may be a read error. This chain connects TRBV6-1 to TRBJ2-2; 9 nucleotides align to TRBD2. Germline CDR1 and CDR2: MNHNS and SASEGT. The CDR3 loop spans 15 amino acids. CDR3 in amino acids: CASTGGSGRGGGLFF. CDR3 sequence (DNA): TGTGCCAGCACGGGGGGTAGCGGGAGAGGCGGGGGGCTGTTTTTT.

This clonotype was seen many times. The chain recombines TRBV27 with TRBJ1-5; TRBD1 might be the D (5 bases). This CDR3 is 14 amino acids long. Germline V gene data show CDR1 as MNHEY and CDR2 as SMNVEV (reference sequence). Trimming cost V 4 bases and J 4 bases, with 11 bases left between them. The CDR3 loop is CASSYTGLNQPQHF. As DNA, the CDR3 is TGTGCCAGCAGTTACACAGGACTTAATCAGCCCCAGCATTTT.

A single count supports this clonotype. An end of the junction differs from the germline gene, which may be a read error. This chain connects TRBV28 to TRBJ2-6, with no clear D. This CDR3 has 15 residues. In germline, CDR1 is MDHEN, CDR2 SYDVKM. CDR3 protein: CASSPRSSGTNVLTF. CDR3 nucleotides: TGTGCCAGCAGTCCCCGGAGCTCTGGGACCAACGTCCTGACTTTC.

This clonotype has ten or more counts. The V call is TRBV27, the J call TRBJ2-2; 7 nucleotides line up with TRBD1. J lost 5 bases, V lost 6 bases, and 6 bases had no gene match. The CDR3 is made up of 14 amino acids. Germline lookup yields CDR1 MNHEY and CDR2 SMNVEV (reference sequence). CDR3: CASRSGQTTGELFF. The CDR3 DNA reads as TGTGCCAGCAGATCGGGACAGACTACCGGGGAGCTGTTTTTT.

Regarding this clonotype: The junction departs from the called germline gene at one end, perhaps through a read error. Here the CDR3 DNA reads TGCGCCAGCAGCCCACCCCTGGCCACAGTGTACACTGAAGCTTTCTTT. Its translation is CASSPPLATVYTEAFF. The chain employs TRBV7-9 and TRBJ1-1; D uncertain. Germline CDR1 SEHNR, CDR2 FQNEAQ (reference sequence). The CDR3 spans 16 residues.

This clonotype has more than one count but fewer than ten. The chain is built from TRBV3-1 and TRBJ2-7; 13 bases fit TRBD2. The CDR3 length is 16 residues. V was pared by 4 bases and J by 3 bases, with 6 bases of the junction left unmatched. The germline gives CDR1 LGHDT, CDR2 YNNKEL (reference sequence). The CDR3 loop is CASSLWTSGSGYEQYF. CDR3 DNA: TGTGCCAGCAGCCTCTGGACTAGCGGGAGTGGCTACGAGCAGTACTTC.

This clonotype was seen a handful of times. The J gene is TRBJ2-7, the V gene TRBV10-2, with a possible D match to TRBD2 (5 bases). Germline lookup yields CDR1 WSHSY and CDR2 SAAADI. This CDR3 contains 18 residues. Trimming took off 0 bases at V and 2 bases at J, with 20 bases between the two ends. The CDR3: CASSESGVRRQLPYEQYF. CDR3 nucleotides: TGCGCCAGCAGTGAGTCTGGGGTGAGGAGGCAGCTACCCTACGAGCAGTACTTC.